A selection of T cell receptor beta chains follows, all from one sample in a study of T cell changes during pregnancy in multiple sclerosis. Assay: immunoSEQ multiplex PCR; the TCRdb copy retains only in-frame clones and omits some. The sample has almost 50,000 clones, roughly 92% seen once. Source: peripheral blood, taken after pregnancy. These receptors all come from a female donor with multiple sclerosis, enrolled in a pregnancy study. Each CDR3 is given with its conserved first and last residue. D genes are given only for firm matches. For some rows the clone size is stated as once, few or many, or as a class when expanded; others skip it.

V	size	D	J	DNA	CDR3
TRBV5-5	NA	NA	TRBJ2-2	TGTGCCAGCAGCTGGACTATCACCGGGGAGCTGTTTTTT	CASSWTITGELFF
TRBV4-2	NA	NA	TRBJ1-6	TGTGCCAGCAGCCAAGATAGTGAGACTAAGGCTTCACCCCTCCACTTT	CASSQDSETKASPLHF
TRBV7-6	NA	NA	TRBJ1-1	TGTGCCAGCAGCCGCCGCACAGAGCCGATGAACACTGAAGCTTTCTTT	CASSRRTEPMNTEAFF
TRBV7-6	few	TRBD1	TRBJ2-1	TGTGCCAGCAGCTTGGGACAGGGTTTCCCCTCCTCCTACAATGAGCAGTTCTTC	CASSLGQGFPSSYNEQFF
TRBV5-8	NA	TRBD1	TRBJ2-5	TGTGCCAGCAGCTTAGGACAGGGCTCGATAGAGACCCAGTACTTC	CASSLGQGSIETQYF
TRBV30	NA	NA	TRBJ2-5	TGTGCCTGGAGCGGGGGAGAGACCCAGTACTTC	CAWSGGETQYF
TRBV9	once	TRBD2	TRBJ2-7	TGTGCCAGCAGCGCGACTAGCGGGGGCTACGAGCAGTACTTC	CASSATSGGYEQYF
TRBV21-1	NA	NA	TRBJ1-5	TGTGCCAGCTCCGAGCATGCAAATCAGCCCCAGCATTTT	CASSEHANQPQHF
TRBV7-9	NA	TRBD1	TRBJ2-7	TGTGCCAGCAGCTCGACAGGGACGAACTACGAGCAGTACTTC	CASSSTGTNYEQYF
TRBV7-2	NA	TRBD2	TRBJ2-1	TGTGCCAGCAGCACAACTAGCGGGGGACTGTTCTTC	CASSTTSGGLFF
TRBV2	NA	NA	TRBJ2-6	TGTGCCAGCAGAGGCCCGACTGGGTTTGGGGGGGCCAACGTCCTGACTTTC	CASRGPTGFGGANVLTF
TRBV2	NA	NA	TRBJ1-1	TGTGCCAGCAGGGATACCACAGGGAAGGGGACTGAAGCTTTCTTT	CASRDTTGKGTEAFF
TRBV4-1	NA	NA	TRBJ2-4	TGCGCCAGCAGCCAAGAATCCAGGGTCAACATTCAGTACTTC	CASSQESRVNIQYF
TRBV4-1	NA	NA	TRBJ1-6	TGCGCCAGCAGCCCGGGACACCTTAATTCACCCCTCCACTTT	CASSPGHLNSPLHF
TRBV27	NA	NA	TRBJ2-7	TGTGCCAGCAGCGCCCGACAGAAACCTTACGAGCAGTACTTC	CASSARQKPYEQYF
TRBV28	NA	TRBD1	TRBJ1-2	TGTGCCAGCAGTTCCAACCGACAGGGGGCGGACTATGGCTACACCTTC	CASSSNRQGADYGYTF
TRBV7-2	NA	NA	TRBJ1-5	TGTGCCAGCAGCTTAGCCTTTGGCAATCAGCCCCAGCATTTT	CASSLAFGNQPQHF
TRBV4-1	once	NA	TRBJ1-1	TGCGCCAGCAGCCAATTGGCCAACACTGAAGCTTTCTTT	CASSQLANTEAFF
TRBV6-4	NA	NA	TRBJ1-1	TGTGCCAGCAGTGTTGACCCCACGGGGGTGCCCACTGAAGCTTTCTTT	CASSVDPTGVPTEAFF
TRBV18	NA	TRBD1	TRBJ1-1	TGTGCCAGCTCACCCTTGGGACAGGGGAGTGGCACTGAAGCTTTCTTT	CASSPLGQGSGTEAFF
TRBV6-4	few	TRBD2	TRBJ2-3	TGTGCCAGCAGTACCGGGACTAGCGGGGGGGCAGATACGCAGTATTTT	CASSTGTSGGADTQYF
TRBV14	NA	TRBD1	TRBJ2-7	TGTGCCAGCAGCCAAACGACAGGGAACTCCTACGAGCAGTACTTC	CASSQTTGNSYEQYF
TRBV6-5	NA	NA	TRBJ1-4	TGTGCCAGCAGTTACGCCTCGCGCGGGGGCAATGAAAAACTGTTTTTT	CASSYASRGGNEKLFF